Sequencing of this TCR beta chain was carried out in a study of blood T cell repertoires in COVID-19. At the level of the study: Acute and convalescent COVID-19 specimens originated in the United States, Italy and Spain. PBMCs, B-cell-depleted T cells, or T cells provided the cDNA or gDNA that made up the material.

Per germline, CDR1 ENHRY and CDR2 SYGVKD. The CDR3 totals 14 residues. The trim removed 8 bases at V and 5 bases at J, leaving 9 bases unmatched. Under the authors' procedure: Estimation of nucleated cell counts relied on the amplification of reference gene primers. Sequenced by immunoSEQ multiplex PCR; TCRdb stores in-frame clones only, minus some. D and trimming were read from the DNA, whereas the V and J calls and clone size are those reported in that table. The sample records 15,000 to 20,000 clones, roughly 82% being singletons. Enrolled during active infection, Seattle patients were then followed longitudinally.

V gene TRBV10-3 combines with J gene TRBJ2-3, with TRBD1 matching 8 bases. The sequencing sample was made of peripheral blood. The sequence was collected from a man between 70 and 80 years old with COVID-19, enrolled during active disease. CDR3: CAIGDQGAGDTQYF. The CDR3 region has the DNA TGTGCCATCGGAGACCAGGGGGCCGGAGATACGCAGTATTTT.